The T cell receptor (beta chain) under discussion was sequenced for a study of T cell repertoires in cytomegalovirus infection. Study in general: Public TCR beta signatures marked donors with CMV infection and the matching HLA. Findings of the study overall: HLA-C-restricted CMV clonotypes gave the most frequent clonotype in two of eight donors. Cumulative frequency (of public TCR beta family members) identified carriers of CMV plus the relevant HLA.

The germline V gene has CDR1 LGHNA and CDR2 YNFKEQ. This CDR3 contains 15 residues. With 0 bases removed from V and 6 bases from J, the gap between germline ends came to 13 bases. Notes on this clonotype: Its antigen is unknown.

TCRdb re-derived calls from the reads in MiXCR, one entry per CDR3 protein. The profile shows roughly 100,000 distinct CDR3 sequences, about 17% of them singletons. The J gene is TRBJ2-3, the V gene TRBV4-2; D remains unclear. The TCR sequence derives from a human donor in good health (CMV status not recorded). Some clones in this sample may be carry-over from other donors' samples. Source material: PBMCs. CDR3 protein: CASSQEHRGPDTQYF. CDR3 DNA: TGTGCCAGCAGCCAAGAACATCGAGGACCCGATACGCAGTATTTT.